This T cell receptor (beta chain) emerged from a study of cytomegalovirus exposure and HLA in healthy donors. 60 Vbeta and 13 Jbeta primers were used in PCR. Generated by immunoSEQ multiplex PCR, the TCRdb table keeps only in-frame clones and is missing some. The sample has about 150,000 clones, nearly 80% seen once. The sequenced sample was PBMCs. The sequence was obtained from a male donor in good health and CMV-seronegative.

The CDR3 spells CASSLRGGYSNQPQHF. CDR3 DNA: TGTGCCAGCAGTTTAAGGGGTGGCTATAGCAATCAGCCCCAGCATTTT. The gene calls are TRBV27 and TRBJ1-5; D is perhaps TRBD1 (5 bases). Germline CDR1 is MNHEY and CDR2 is SMNVEV (reference sequence). This CDR3 contains 16 residues. With 2 bases removed from V and 0 bases from J, the gap between germline ends came to 11 bases.